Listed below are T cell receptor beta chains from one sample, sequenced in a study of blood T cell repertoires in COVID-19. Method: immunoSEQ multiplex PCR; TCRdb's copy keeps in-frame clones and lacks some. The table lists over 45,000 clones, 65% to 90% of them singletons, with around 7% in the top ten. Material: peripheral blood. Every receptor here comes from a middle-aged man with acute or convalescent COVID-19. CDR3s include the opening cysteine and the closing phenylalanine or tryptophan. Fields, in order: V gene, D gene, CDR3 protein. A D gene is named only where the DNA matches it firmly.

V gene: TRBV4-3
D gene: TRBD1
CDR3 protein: CASSPNRGFADTQYF

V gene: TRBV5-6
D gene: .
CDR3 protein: CASSLGALGRGYTF

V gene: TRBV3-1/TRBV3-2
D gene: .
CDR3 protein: CASSQTLVLRGGELFF

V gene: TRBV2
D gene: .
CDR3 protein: CASSESPLFPYNSPLHF

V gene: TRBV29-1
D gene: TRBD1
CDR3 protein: CSARRQGDSYEQYF

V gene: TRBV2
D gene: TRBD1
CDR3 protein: CASSTQGATEAFF

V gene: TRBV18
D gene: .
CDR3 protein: CASSYPGGENTEAFF

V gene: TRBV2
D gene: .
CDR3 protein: CASRRGGLETQYF

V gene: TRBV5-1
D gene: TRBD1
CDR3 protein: CASSAGQGKETQYF

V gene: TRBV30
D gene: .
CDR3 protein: CACNEGGYGYTF

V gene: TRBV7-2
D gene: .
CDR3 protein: CASSFGRGDEQFF

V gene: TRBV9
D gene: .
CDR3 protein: CASSAVRGSYNEQFF

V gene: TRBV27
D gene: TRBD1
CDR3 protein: CASRRTGVVEQYF

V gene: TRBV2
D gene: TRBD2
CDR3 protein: CASSAPSGAETQYF

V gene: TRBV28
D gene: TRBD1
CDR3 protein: CASSSLDRRHTEAFF

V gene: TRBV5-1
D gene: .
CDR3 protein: CASSLGTVTGELFF

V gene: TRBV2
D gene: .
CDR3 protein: CASSLYTYEQYF

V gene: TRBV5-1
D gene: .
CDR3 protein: CASSLSPPRGPTEAFF

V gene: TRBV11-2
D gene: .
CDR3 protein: CASSLGRRNTEAFF

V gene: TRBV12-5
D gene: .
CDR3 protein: CASGLVPDGVSPYYSNQPQHF

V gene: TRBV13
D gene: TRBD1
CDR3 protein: CASSYRGGNTIYF

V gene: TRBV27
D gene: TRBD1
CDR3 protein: CASSHRGRTGELFF

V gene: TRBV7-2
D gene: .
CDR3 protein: CASSLGSASNQPQHF

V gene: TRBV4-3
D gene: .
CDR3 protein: CASSQYRVNYEQYF

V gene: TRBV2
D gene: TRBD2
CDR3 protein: CASSDRGGVTDTQYF

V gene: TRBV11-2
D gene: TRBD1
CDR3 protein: CASSFNPGTGVFGYTF

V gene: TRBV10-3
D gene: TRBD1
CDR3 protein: CAISTTGEQNQPQHF

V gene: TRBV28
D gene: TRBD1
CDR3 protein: CASSFPVVETGIPLHF

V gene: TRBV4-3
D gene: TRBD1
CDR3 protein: CASSQDRSSGANVLTF

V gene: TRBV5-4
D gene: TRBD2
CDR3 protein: CASSDLAGGGNEQFF